Below are 7 T cell receptor beta chains sequenced from a single sample in a study of T cells in Graves' hyperthyroidism and ophthalmopathy. RNA transcripts served as the template for amplifying TCR beta CDR3 regions. TCR CDR3 underwent first-round RT-PCR with the HTBI primer set. Using its own MiXCR run on the multiplex PCR reads, TCRdb lists one record per CDR3 protein. The sample carries a few hundred thousand distinct CDR3 sequences, approximately 14% recorded once. Sequences were obtained from blood. The source of these receptors is a woman in her thirties with Graves' hyperthyroidism.

This clonotype occurred many times. The chain has TRBV29-1 and TRBJ2-7, with a weak D call TRBD1 (5 bases). The CDR3 runs to 13 residues. Trimming left V 4 bases short and J 0 bases short, with 10 bases between. CDR1 is SQVTM, CDR2 ANQGSEA, per germline. The CDR3 DNA reads TGCAGCGTTGCGCAGGGAATCTCCTACGAGCAGTACTTC. Protein product: CSVAQGISYEQYF.

V usage is TRBV7-3 and J usage is TRBJ2-7, with 9 bases fitting TRBD2. The CDR3 has 17 amino acids. The germline gives CDR1 SGHTA, CDR2 FQGTGA. V gave up 2 bases and J gave up 4 bases; unmatched junction bases: 12. For the CDR3, the DNA is TGTGCCAGCAGCTTACCCCCCCGTAGCGGGAGTAAATACGAGCAGTACTTC. This codes for CASSLPPRSGSKYEQYF.

The chain carries TRBV4-1 and TRBJ2-5; no definite D call. Trimming cost V 1 base and J 4 bases, with 7 bases left between them. Germline CDR1 and CDR2: MGHRA and YSYEKL. The CDR3 has 13 residues. The CDR3 is CASSQAPTETQYF. The CDR3 DNA sequence: TGCGCCAGCAGCCAAGCCCCGACAGAGACCCAGTACTTC.

This clonotype occurred a few times. The V and J genes are TRBV12-5 and TRBJ2-1, with D maybe TRBD2 (5 bases). CDR1 and CDR2 (germline): LGHNT, FRNRAP. The CDR3 loop spans 13 amino acids. Trimming pared 7 bases from V and 3 bases from J, leaving 10 bases between. This chain's CDR3 is CASEDGNYNEQFF. CDR3 nucleotides: TGTGCTAGTGAGGACGGGAACTACAATGAGCAGTTCTTC.

V and J are TRBV6-1 and TRBJ1-3, with D perhaps TRBD1 (5 bases). V was clipped by 8 bases and J by 6 bases, with 14 bases between them. In germline, CDR1 is MNHNS, CDR2 SASEGT. CDR3 length equals 13 residues. Here the CDR3 reads CASLLEGSNTIYF. CDR3 sequence (DNA): TGTGCCAGCCTTTTAGAGGGGTCAAACACCATATATTTT.

The table lists this clonotype with many counts. The rearrangement links TRBV6-1 to TRBJ1-5; TRBD1 aligns across 7 bases. The J segment lost 0 bases and the V segment lost 5 bases, leaving 4 bases of the junction unmatched. The CDR3 runs to 15 residues. Per the germline V gene, CDR1 is MNHNS and CDR2 is SASEGT. The CDR3 sequence: CASSRTGDSNQPQHF. DNA of the CDR3: TGTGCCAGCAGTCGAACAGGGGATAGCAATCAGCCCCAGCATTTT.

This clonotype was counted many times. This chain links TRBV5-1 with TRBJ2-7; possibly TRBD1 for D (5 bases). Germline CDR1 reads SGHRS; CDR2 reads YFSETQ. Between the trimmed V and J ends, which lost 0 bases and 2 bases, there was a span of 12 bases. This CDR3 spans 15 amino acids. This CDR3 reads CASSLVGKGTYEQYF. The CDR3, as DNA: TGCGCCAGCAGCTTGGTTGGCAAGGGGACCTACGAGCAGTACTTC.